This is a list of T cell receptor beta chains from one sample in a study of neoadjuvant anti-PD-1 for oral cavity cancer. Assay used: immunoSEQ multiplex PCR; TCRdb lists only in-frame clones, some missing. The top ten hold 4.8% of the sample, which has about 42,000 clones, about 76% seen once. The material sequenced was PBMCs, taken after nivolumab (anti-PD-1) treatment. The receptors derive from a person aged 35 to 85 with oral cavity squamous cell carcinoma. Each CDR3 is given with its conserved first and last residue. D genes are given only for firm matches. The size field is filled for only some rows; it gives once, few, many or a size class.

J	D	V	size	DNA	CDR3
TRBJ1-4	-	TRBV5-6	-	TGTGCCAGCAGCCTCCGTGCAGGGGTGGTTGAAAAACTGTTTTTT	CASSLRAGVVEKLFF
TRBJ2-3	-	TRBV4-1	-	TGCGCCAGCAGCCAAGTTGGGACGCCTTCGGGGGCAGATACGCAGTATTTT	CASSQVGTPSGADTQYF
TRBJ2-3	TRBD1	TRBV5-1	few	TGCGCCAGCTCACGGACAGGTGACACAGATACGCAGTATTTT	CASSRTGDTDTQYF
TRBJ1-6	-	TRBV30	-	TGTGCCTGGAGTGTACCTCGACCCGGGGTTGGGAATTCACCCCTCCACTTT	CAWSVPRPGVGNSPLHF
TRBJ2-1	TRBD2	TRBV5-4	-	TGTGCCAGCAGCGGAGCGGGAGGTACCTACAATGAGCAGTTCTTC	CASSGAGGTYNEQFF
TRBJ2-4	-	TRBV2	few	TGTGCCAGCAGTCCCAGTTTCGGGGGGCCTCGGGCCAAAAACATTCAGTACTTC	CASSPSFGGPRAKNIQYF
TRBJ1-5	-	TRBV2	-	TGTGCCAGCCGACAGGGCAATCAGCCCCAGCATTTT	CASRQGNQPQHF
TRBJ2-3	-	TRBV5-1	-	TGCGCCAGCAGCTTGGGACAGGAATGGGCGCAGTATTTT	CASSLGQEWAQYF
TRBJ1-2	-	TRBV19	-	TGTGCCAGTAGCCCATTCGGGTCCCCAGGCGAAGGCTACACCTTC	CASSPFGSPGEGYTF
TRBJ2-1	TRBD2	TRBV27	-	TGTGCCAGCATAAGTAGCGGGGGAATACGAAATGAGCAGTTCTTC	CASISSGGIRNEQFF
TRBJ2-3	-	TRBV5-5	-	TGTGCCAGCAGCCCCCGGGGGAGCACAGATACGCAGTATTTT	CASSPRGSTDTQYF
TRBJ1-6	-	TRBV28	once	TGTGCCAGCAGTTTATCGGGGAATTATAATTCACCCCTCCACTTT	CASSLSGNYNSPLHF
TRBJ2-6	-	TRBV6-1	-	TGTGCCAGCAGAGTACAGTCCACTGGGGCCAACGTCCTGACTTTC	CASRVQSTGANVLTF
TRBJ1-4	-	TRBV6-1	once	TGTGCCAGCAGTCAAGGGAGGGTTGAAAAACTGTTTTTT	CASSQGRVEKLFF
TRBJ2-7	TRBD1	TRBV5-1	-	TGCGCCAGCAGCAAAACACAGGGGAACTACGAGCAGTACTTC	CASSKTQGNYEQYF
TRBJ1-2	TRBD1	TRBV4-2	-	TGTGCCAGCAGCCAAGATTACGGGGTCCCAACAGGGGGTGGCTACACCTTC	CASSQDYGVPTGGGYTF
TRBJ1-4	TRBD1	TRBV5-6	once	TGTGCCAGCAGCTTGAAGGGACAGGGTACAAATGAAAAACTGTTTTTT	CASSLKGQGTNEKLFF
TRBJ2-2	TRBD2	TRBV2	-	TGTGCCAGAGGACTAGCGGGGGGGCCGGGCACCGGGGAGCTGTTTTTT	CARGLAGGPGTGELFF
TRBJ1-5	-	TRBV18	-	TGTGCCAGCTCACCACCGGGGGGCAATCAGCCCCAGCATTTT	CASSPPGGNQPQHF
TRBJ2-2	-	TRBV27	-	TGTGCCAGCAGTTTTGGACAGATGGACCCCGGGGAGCTGTTTTTT	CASSFGQMDPGELFF
TRBJ2-3	-	TRBV9	-	TGTGCCAGCAGCCCCCGGGGGACGCAAGTGTTTGATACGCAGTATTTT	CASSPRGTQVFDTQYF
TRBJ2-6	TRBD1	TRBV6-1	-	TGTGCCAGCAGTCCAAAGGATCCAGGGGGCGTCCTGACTTTC	CASSPKDPGGVLTF
TRBJ1-2	-	TRBV7-3	once	TGTGCCAGCAGCTCTCAGAGGGGCTCCTATGGCTACACCTTC	CASSSQRGSYGYTF
TRBJ2-7	-	TRBV27	-	TGTGCCAGCAGCCGCGAATCAAAGGCCTACGAGCAGTACTTC	CASSRESKAYEQYF
TRBJ1-3	-	TRBV11-2	once	TGTGCCAGCAGCTTAGAAGTTAGGCAGAACACTGGAAACACCATATATTTT	CASSLEVRQNTGNTIYF
TRBJ2-5	TRBD2	TRBV10-2	-	TGCGCCAGCGCGTATCAAGCGGGGGGGCTCGAGACCCAGTACTTC	CASAYQAGGLETQYF
TRBJ2-1	TRBD2	TRBV9	once	TGTGCCAGCAGCGCCCCTCACGGGAGGGCCCACAATGAGCAGTTCTTC	CASSAPHGRAHNEQFF
TRBJ2-2	TRBD1	TRBV9	-	TGTGCCAGCAGCGTAGCACAGGGGGCGACCGGGGAGCTGTTTTTT	CASSVAQGATGELFF
TRBJ1-6	TRBD1	TRBV7-9	-	TGTGCCAGCAGGGGGACAGGGCAATCACCCCTCCACTTT	CASRGTGQSPLHF
TRBJ1-2	-	TRBV19	-	TGTGCCAGTTCCAGACAGGACCTCTATGGCTACACCTTC	CASSRQDLYGYTF
TRBJ2-3	TRBD1	TRBV10-2	once	TGCGCCAGCAGCTTTACAGGGGGCTCCAGCACAGATACGCAGTATTTT	CASSFTGGSSTDTQYF
TRBJ1-2	TRBD1	TRBV5-1	-	TGCGCCAGCAGCTCCCCGGGACAGCCGTGGGGCTACACCTTC	CASSSPGQPWGYTF
TRBJ1-1	-	TRBV7-9	once	TGTGCCAGCGAGATGGGCACTGAAGCTTTCTTT	CASEMGTEAFF
TRBJ2-7	-	TRBV2	-	TGTGCCGGCGGGGGCCGCTCCTACGAGCAGTACTTC	CAGGGRSYEQYF
TRBJ2-7	-	TRBV2	-	TGTGCCAGCAACGCGGGTGGCCCCTACGAGCAGTACTTC	CASNAGGPYEQYF
TRBJ1-2	TRBD1	TRBV6-1	-	TGTGCCAGCAGTGAATCGAACAGGGGTTGGGGTGGCTACACCTTC	CASSESNRGWGGYTF
TRBJ1-2	TRBD1	TRBV19	-	TGTGCCACCGTCAAGACAGGGGGCAGGGGCTACACCTTC	CATVKTGGRGYTF
TRBJ2-2	TRBD2	TRBV28	-	TGTGCCAGCAGGGGGACTAGTAGATCCGGGGAGCTGTTTTTT	CASRGTSRSGELFF
TRBJ2-7	TRBD1	TRBV6-1	-	TGTGCCAGCAGTCCGGGACAGGACTTCTACGAGCAGTACTTC	CASSPGQDFYEQYF
TRBJ1-1	TRBD1	TRBV6-6	-	TGTGCCAGCAGCCTCGGACAGGGGGCCACTGAAGCTTTCTTT	CASSLGQGATEAFF
TRBJ2-1	-	TRBV21-1	-	TGTGCCAGCAGCCCTACACCGGGACAGGAAAACAATGAGCAGTTCTTC	CASSPTPGQENNEQFF
TRBJ2-1	TRBD1	TRBV5-4	-	TGTGCCAGCAGCCCCGCGGGACAGGGGAATAATGAGCAGTTCTTC	CASSPAGQGNNEQFF
TRBJ2-5	-	TRBV5-5	-	TGTGCCAGCAGCTTGGGGTCGGGGGAGACCCAGTACTTC	CASSLGSGETQYF
TRBJ1-6	TRBD1	TRBV5-1	-	TGCGCCAGCAGCTTGGGTGACAGGGGATCACCCCTCCACTTT	CASSLGDRGSPLHF
TRBJ1-2	TRBD1	TRBV5-1	-	TGCGCCAGCAGCTCTCCAGGGGGAAACTATGGCTACACCTTC	CASSSPGGNYGYTF
TRBJ2-6	-	TRBV7-9	-	TGTGCCAGCAGCTTCAGGGGGGCTGGGGCCAACGTCCTGACTTTC	CASSFRGAGANVLTF